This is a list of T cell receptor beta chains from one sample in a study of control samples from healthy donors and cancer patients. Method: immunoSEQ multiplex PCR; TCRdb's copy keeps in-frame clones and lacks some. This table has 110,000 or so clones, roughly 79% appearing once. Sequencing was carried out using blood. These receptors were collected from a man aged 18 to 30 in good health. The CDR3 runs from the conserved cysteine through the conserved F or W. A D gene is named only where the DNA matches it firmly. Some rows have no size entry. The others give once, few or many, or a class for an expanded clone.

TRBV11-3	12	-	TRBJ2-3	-	CASSYRADTQYF	TGTGCCAGCAGCTATAGGGCAGATACGCAGTATTTT
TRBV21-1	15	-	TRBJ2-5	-	CASSKKGRPVATQYF	TGTGCCAGCAGCAAAAAGGGGCGTCCGGTGGCGACCCAGTACTTC
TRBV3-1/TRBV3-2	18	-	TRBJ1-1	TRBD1	CASSQDTDREVYYNEAFF	TGTGCCAGCAGCCAAGATACGGACAGGGAGGTATATTATAATGAAGCTTTCTTT
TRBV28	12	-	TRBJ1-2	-	CASSEQEGGYTF	TGTGCCAGCAGTGAGCAGGAGGGAGGCTACACCTTC
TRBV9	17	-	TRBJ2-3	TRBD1	CASSVGDGQGHRGTQYF	TGTGCCAGCAGCGTAGGTGACGGGCAAGGGCACAGGGGTACGCAGTATTTT
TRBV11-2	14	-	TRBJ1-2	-	CASSLGRTLYGYTF	TGTGCCAGCAGCTTAGGAAGGACCCTCTATGGCTACACCTTC
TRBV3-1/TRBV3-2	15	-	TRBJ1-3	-	CASSFGPYSGNTIYF	TGTGCCAGCAGCTTCGGACCTTACTCTGGAAACACCATATATTTT
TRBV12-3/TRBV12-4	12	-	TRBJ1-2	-	CASTLTFYGYTF	TGTGCCAGCACCCTTACTTTCTATGGCTACACCTTC
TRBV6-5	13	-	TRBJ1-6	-	CASSRGRDSPLHF	TGTGCCAGCAGTCGGGGAAGGGATTCACCCCTCCACTTT
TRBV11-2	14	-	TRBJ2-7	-	CASSLHPRSYEQYF	TGTGCCAGCAGCCTACATCCTCGCTCCTACGAGCAGTACTTC
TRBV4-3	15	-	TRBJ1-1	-	CASSQDRMGNTEAFF	TGCGCCAGCAGCCAAGATCGGATGGGGAACACTGAAGCTTTCTTT
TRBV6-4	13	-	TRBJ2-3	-	CASSHNFPDTQYF	TGTGCCAGCAGTCACAACTTCCCAGATACGCAGTATTTT
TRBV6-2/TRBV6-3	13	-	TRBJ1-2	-	CASSYREYYGYTF	TGTGCCAGCAGTTACAGGGAGTACTATGGCTACACCTTC
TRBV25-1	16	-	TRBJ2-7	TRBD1	CASSEPGQGVSYEQYF	TGTGCCAGCAGTGAACCCGGACAGGGGGTCTCCTACGAGCAGTACTTC
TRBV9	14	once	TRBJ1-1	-	CASSVGGRGTEAFF	TGTGCCAGCAGCGTGGGGGGTAGGGGCACTGAAGCTTTCTTT
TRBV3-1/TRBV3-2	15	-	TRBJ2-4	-	CASSQDQRIKNIQYF	TGTGCCAGCAGCCAAGATCAGCGGATCAAAAACATTCAGTACTTC
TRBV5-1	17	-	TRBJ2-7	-	CASSRLGGGHDLNEQYF	TGCGCCAGCAGCAGACTAGGTGGGGGACACGACCTAAACGAGCAGTACTTC
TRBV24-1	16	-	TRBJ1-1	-	CATSDPDTFKNTEAFF	TGTGCCACCAGTGATCCCGACACCTTTAAGAACACTGAAGCTTTCTTT
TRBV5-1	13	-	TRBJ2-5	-	CASSRNFQETQYF	TGCGCCAGCAGTAGAAACTTCCAAGAGACCCAGTACTTC
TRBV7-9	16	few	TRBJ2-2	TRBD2	CASSESGGAVLSGLFF	TGTGCCAGCAGCGAGAGCGGGGGGGCCGTCCTCTCCGGGCTGTTTTTT
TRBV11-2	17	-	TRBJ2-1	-	CASSLGLGLRVYNEQFF	TGTGCCAGCAGCTTAGGGCTTGGGCTGAGGGTCTACAATGAGCAGTTCTTC
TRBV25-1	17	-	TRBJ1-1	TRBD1	CASSGPGGQGPNTEAFF	TGTGCCAGCAGTGGGCCCGGGGGACAGGGTCCGAACACTGAAGCTTTCTTT
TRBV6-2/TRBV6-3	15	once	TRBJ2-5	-	CASSQLRGGGETQYF	TGTGCCAGCAGCCAACTCAGGGGAGGAGGGGAGACCCAGTACTTC
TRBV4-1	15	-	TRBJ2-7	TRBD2	CASSQDVAGVGEQYF	TGCGCCAGCAGCCAAGATGTAGCGGGGGTTGGCGAGCAGTACTTC
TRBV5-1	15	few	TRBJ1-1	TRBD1	CAGKLGTGTNTEAFF	TGCGCCGGAAAACTCGGGACAGGGACGAACACTGAAGCTTTCTTT
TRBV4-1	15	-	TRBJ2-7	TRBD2	CASSQAVGGGYEQYF	TGCGCCAGCAGCCAAGCGGTGGGGGGAGGGTACGAGCAGTACTTC
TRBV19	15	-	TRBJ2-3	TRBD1	CASSIERGPTDTQYF	TGTGCCAGTAGTATAGAGAGGGGGCCCACAGATACGCAGTATTTT
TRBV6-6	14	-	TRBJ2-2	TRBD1	CASNNGQGIGELFF	TGTGCCAGCAATAACGGACAGGGGATCGGGGAGCTGTTTTTT
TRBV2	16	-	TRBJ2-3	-	CASRKGGLRGTDTQYF	TGTGCCAGCAGAAAGGGGGGGCTCCGCGGAACAGATACGCAGTATTTT
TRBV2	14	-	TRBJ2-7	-	CASSEAGRTYEQYF	TGTGCCAGCAGTGAAGCTGGCCGGACCTACGAGCAGTACTTC
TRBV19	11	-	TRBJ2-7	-	CASSNLYEQYF	TGTGCCAGTAGTAACCTCTACGAGCAGTACTTC
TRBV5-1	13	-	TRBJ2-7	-	CASTLPGNSEQYF	TGCGCCAGCACCCTTCCGGGTAACAGCGAGCAGTACTTC
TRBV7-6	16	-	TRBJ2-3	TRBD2	CASSFGGGYKTDTQYF	TGTGCCAGCAGCTTTGGCGGGGGGTATAAAACAGATACGCAGTATTTT
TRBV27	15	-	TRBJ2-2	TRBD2	CASSLAGGSTGELFF	TGTGCCAGCAGTTTAGCGGGGGGCAGCACCGGGGAGCTGTTTTTT
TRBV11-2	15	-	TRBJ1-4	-	CASSLGGKGVEKLFF	TGTGCCAGCAGCTTAGGGGGGAAGGGGGTTGAAAAACTGTTTTTT
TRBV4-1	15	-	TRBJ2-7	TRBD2	CASSQAGGGGYEQYF	TGCGCCAGCAGCCAAGCGGGGGGGGGAGGGTACGAGCAGTACTTC
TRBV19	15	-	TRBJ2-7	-	CASSIGNQGVNEQYF	TGTGCCAGTAGTATCGGAAACCAAGGGGTGAACGAGCAGTACTTC
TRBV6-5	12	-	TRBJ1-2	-	CASSRGADGYTF	TGTGCCAGCAGCCGGGGGGCGGATGGCTACACCTTC
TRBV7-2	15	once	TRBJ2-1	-	CASSLAGHLQSEQFF	TGTGCCAGCAGCTTAGCGGGACACTTACAGAGTGAGCAGTTCTTC
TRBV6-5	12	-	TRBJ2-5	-	CASTRVGETQYF	TGTGCCAGCACTCGGGTAGGGGAGACCCAGTACTTC
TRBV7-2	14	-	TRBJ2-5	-	CASSLAAGMETQYF	TGTGCCAGCAGCTTAGCCGCAGGGATGGAGACCCAGTACTTC
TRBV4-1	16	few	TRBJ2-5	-	CASSQEGVWGQKTQYF	TGCGCCAGCAGCCAAGAGGGGGTGTGGGGGCAAAAGACCCAGTACTTC
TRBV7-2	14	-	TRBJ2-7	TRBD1	CASSRDRASHEQYF	TGTGCCAGCAGCCGGGACAGGGCCTCCCACGAGCAGTACTTC
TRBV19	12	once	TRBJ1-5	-	CASSRDLTNVNF	TGTGCCAGTAGTAGGGACCTCACGAATGTTAATTTT
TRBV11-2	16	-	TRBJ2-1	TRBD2	CASSPRLAVTYNEQFF	TGTGCCAGCAGCCCAAGACTAGCGGTCACCTACAATGAGCAGTTCTTC
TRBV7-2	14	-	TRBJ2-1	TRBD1	CASSLERGHNEQFF	TGTGCCAGCAGCTTAGAGAGGGGGCACAATGAGCAGTTCTTC
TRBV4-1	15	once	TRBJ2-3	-	CASSRKFSSADTQYF	TGCGCCAGCAGCCGAAAATTTAGCTCAGCGGATACGCAGTATTTT
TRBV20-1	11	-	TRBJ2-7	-	CSARRIYEQYF	TGCAGTGCTAGACGGATCTACGAGCAGTACTTC
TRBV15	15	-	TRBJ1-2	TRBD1	CATSTGTDFWEGYTF	TGTGCCACCAGCACCGGGACAGACTTCTGGGAAGGCTACACCTTC
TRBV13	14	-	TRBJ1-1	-	CASTKRGQEGEAFF	TGTGCCAGCACCAAACGGGGGCAAGAGGGAGAAGCTTTCTTT